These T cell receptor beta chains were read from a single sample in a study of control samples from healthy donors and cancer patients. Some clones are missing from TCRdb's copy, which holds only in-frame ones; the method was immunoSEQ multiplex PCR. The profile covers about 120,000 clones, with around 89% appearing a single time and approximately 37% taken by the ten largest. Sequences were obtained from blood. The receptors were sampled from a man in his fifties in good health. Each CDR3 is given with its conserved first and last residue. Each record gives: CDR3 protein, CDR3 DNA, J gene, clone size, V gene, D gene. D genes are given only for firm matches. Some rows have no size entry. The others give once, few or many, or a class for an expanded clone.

CDR3aa: CASSYKGRGGDEQFF
CDR3nt: TGTGCCAGCAGTTACAAGGGCAGGGGGGGTGATGAGCAGTTCTTC
j_gene: TRBJ2-1
abundance: once
v_gene: TRBV6-2/TRBV6-3
d_gene: -

CDR3aa: CAIGQGAWETQYF
CDR3nt: TGTGCCATCGGACAGGGGGCCTGGGAGACCCAGTACTTC
j_gene: TRBJ2-5
abundance: once
v_gene: TRBV6-6
d_gene: TRBD1

CDR3aa: CASSQGQDYNEQFF
CDR3nt: TGTGCCAGCAGTCAGGGACAGGACTACAATGAGCAGTTCTTC
j_gene: TRBJ2-1
abundance: -
v_gene: TRBV27
d_gene: TRBD1

CDR3aa: CASSRGLASETQYF
CDR3nt: TGTGCCAGCAGCAGGGGACTAGCAAGCGAGACCCAGTACTTC
j_gene: TRBJ2-5
abundance: -
v_gene: TRBV5-6
d_gene: TRBD2

CDR3aa: CASSYSVEQFF
CDR3nt: TGTGCCAGCAGTTATAGCGTAGAGCAGTTCTTC
j_gene: TRBJ2-1
abundance: -
v_gene: TRBV12-3/TRBV12-4
d_gene: -

CDR3aa: CASSLVSGSRTEAFF
CDR3nt: TGCGCCAGCAGCTTGGTTTCTGGGTCTAGGACTGAAGCTTTCTTT
j_gene: TRBJ1-1
abundance: once
v_gene: TRBV5-1
d_gene: -

CDR3aa: CASSYGTVSYEQYF
CDR3nt: TGTGCCAGCAGCTACGGGACGGTCTCCTACGAGCAGTACTTC
j_gene: TRBJ2-7
abundance: once
v_gene: TRBV7-2
d_gene: -

CDR3aa: CATERGQDSYEQYF
CDR3nt: TGTGCCACCGAAAGAGGGCAGGACTCCTACGAGCAGTACTTC
j_gene: TRBJ2-7
abundance: -
v_gene: TRBV2
d_gene: -

CDR3aa: CASSLSRAEAFF
CDR3nt: TGTGCCAGCAGCTTATCAAGGGCGGAAGCTTTCTTT
j_gene: TRBJ1-1
abundance: -
v_gene: TRBV11-2
d_gene: -

CDR3aa: CASSVDTNTGELFF
CDR3nt: TGTGCCAGCAGCGTAGATACTAACACCGGGGAGCTGTTTTTT
j_gene: TRBJ2-2
abundance: once
v_gene: TRBV9
d_gene: -

CDR3aa: CASSQRGVGDYTDTQYF
CDR3nt: TGTGCCAGCAGTCAACGGGGAGTTGGGGACTACACAGATACGCAGTATTTT
j_gene: TRBJ2-3
abundance: -
v_gene: TRBV7-2
d_gene: TRBD2

CDR3aa: CASSIRQHVSGIWTEAFF
CDR3nt: TGTGCCAGTAGTATCAGGCAACATGTCTCGGGTATATGGACTGAAGCTTTCTTT
j_gene: TRBJ1-1
abundance: once
v_gene: TRBV19
d_gene: -

CDR3aa: CASSFLATGELFF
CDR3nt: TGTGCCAGCAGCTTCCTAGCAACCGGGGAGCTGTTTTTT
j_gene: TRBJ2-2
abundance: -
v_gene: TRBV5-4
d_gene: -

CDR3aa: CASSPGQGGNQPQHF
CDR3nt: TGTGCCAGTAGTCCGGGACAGGGCGGCAATCAGCCCCAGCATTTT
j_gene: TRBJ1-5
abundance: -
v_gene: TRBV19
d_gene: TRBD1

CDR3aa: CASSLSSGGYNEQFF
CDR3nt: TGTGCCAGCAGCTTGTCAAGCGGGGGCTACAATGAGCAGTTCTTC
j_gene: TRBJ2-1
abundance: few
v_gene: TRBV5-4
d_gene: TRBD2

CDR3aa: CASSEERGAYQETQYF
CDR3nt: TGTGCCAGCAGCGAAGAGCGGGGGGCTTATCAAGAGACCCAGTACTTC
j_gene: TRBJ2-5
abundance: -
v_gene: TRBV9
d_gene: TRBD2

CDR3aa: CASSLDGRGNTEAFF
CDR3nt: TGTGCCAGCAGCTTAGACGGACGGGGGAACACTGAAGCTTTCTTT
j_gene: TRBJ1-1
abundance: -
v_gene: TRBV11-2
d_gene: -

CDR3aa: CASSVVPGRGNTGELFF
CDR3nt: TGCGCCAGCAGCGTGGTACCGGGACGGGGTAACACCGGGGAGCTGTTTTTT
j_gene: TRBJ2-2
abundance: -
v_gene: TRBV4-3
d_gene: -

CDR3aa: CASSQENTGGAGGYTF
CDR3nt: TGTGCCAGCAGCCAAGAAAACACGGGGGGCGCCGGGGGCTACACCTTC
j_gene: TRBJ1-2
abundance: few
v_gene: TRBV4-2
d_gene: -

CDR3aa: CASSYSTPGPQETQYF
CDR3nt: TGTGCCAGCAGTTACTCGACCCCTGGGCCCCAAGAGACCCAGTACTTC
j_gene: TRBJ2-5
abundance: -
v_gene: TRBV6-5
d_gene: -

CDR3aa: CASSLGRTGTRTDTQYF
CDR3nt: TGCGCCAGCAGCTTGGGTCGGACAGGGACCCGCACAGATACGCAGTATTTT
j_gene: TRBJ2-3
abundance: -
v_gene: TRBV5-1
d_gene: TRBD1

CDR3aa: CASSVGQGRETQYF
CDR3nt: TGTGCCAGCAGCGTCGGACAGGGTCGGGAGACCCAGTACTTC
j_gene: TRBJ2-5
abundance: -
v_gene: TRBV9
d_gene: TRBD1

CDR3aa: CASSVGVGGNQPQHF
CDR3nt: TGTGCCAGCAGCGTAGGGGTGGGAGGCAATCAGCCCCAGCATTTT
j_gene: TRBJ1-5
abundance: -
v_gene: TRBV9
d_gene: -

CDR3aa: CASSVDGYEQYF
CDR3nt: TGTGCCAGCAGTGTGGACGGCTACGAGCAGTACTTC
j_gene: TRBJ2-7
abundance: few
v_gene: TRBV12-3/TRBV12-4
d_gene: -

CDR3aa: CASSLEWGTGSSYEQYF
CDR3nt: TGTGCCAGCAGCCTCGAGTGGGGGACAGGGAGCTCCTACGAGCAGTACTTC
j_gene: TRBJ2-7
abundance: -
v_gene: TRBV6-2/TRBV6-3
d_gene: TRBD1

CDR3aa: CASSLDRSYEQYF
CDR3nt: TGTGCCAGCAGCTTAGACAGGTCCTACGAGCAGTACTTC
j_gene: TRBJ2-7
abundance: -
v_gene: TRBV7-2
d_gene: -

CDR3aa: CASSRKTGGPNTGELFF
CDR3nt: TGCGCCAGCAGCCGCAAGACGGGGGGACCGAACACCGGGGAGCTGTTTTTT
j_gene: TRBJ2-2
abundance: -
v_gene: TRBV4-3
d_gene: TRBD2

CDR3aa: CASSEYAGAGDTQYF
CDR3nt: TGTGCCAGCAGTGAATATGCGGGGGCCGGAGATACGCAGTATTTT
j_gene: TRBJ2-3
abundance: -
v_gene: TRBV2
d_gene: -

CDR3aa: CASSRGLDQPQHF
CDR3nt: TGTGCCAGCTCACGGGGGTTAGATCAGCCCCAGCATTTT
j_gene: TRBJ1-5
abundance: -
v_gene: TRBV18
d_gene: -

CDR3aa: CASSQGGRGNTIYF
CDR3nt: TGTGCCAGCAGCCAAGGGGGCAGAGGAAACACCATATATTTT
j_gene: TRBJ1-3
abundance: -
v_gene: TRBV3-1/TRBV3-2
d_gene: -

CDR3aa: CASSLASGGNTDTQYF
CDR3nt: TGCGCCAGCAGCTTGGCCTCGGGAGGGAACACAGATACGCAGTATTTT
j_gene: TRBJ2-3
abundance: -
v_gene: TRBV5-1
d_gene: TRBD2

CDR3aa: CASSVLSGGQETQYF
CDR3nt: TGTGCCAGCAGCGTCCTTAGCGGGGGGCAAGAGACCCAGTACTTC
j_gene: TRBJ2-5
abundance: -
v_gene: TRBV9
d_gene: TRBD2

CDR3aa: CASSRRTGSNQPQHF
CDR3nt: TGTGCCAGCAGCCGCCGGACAGGCAGCAATCAGCCCCAGCATTTT
j_gene: TRBJ1-5
abundance: once
v_gene: TRBV14
d_gene: TRBD1

CDR3aa: CASSVGGGDSYNEQFF
CDR3nt: TGTGCCAGCAGCGTAGGGGGCGGGGACTCCTACAATGAGCAGTTCTTC
j_gene: TRBJ2-1
abundance: -
v_gene: TRBV9
d_gene: -

CDR3aa: CASSSGGGWETQYF
CDR3nt: TGTGCCAGCAGCTCTGGAGGGGGCTGGGAGACCCAGTACTTC
j_gene: TRBJ2-5
abundance: -
v_gene: TRBV5-6
d_gene: -

CDR3aa: CASGSGETEAFF
CDR3nt: TGTGCCAGCGGGTCAGGGGAAACTGAAGCTTTCTTT
j_gene: TRBJ1-1
abundance: once
v_gene: TRBV3-1/TRBV3-2
d_gene: -

CDR3aa: CASSARTGEGYTF
CDR3nt: TGTGCCAGCAGCGCTCGGACAGGAGAGGGCTACACCTTC
j_gene: TRBJ1-2
abundance: once
v_gene: TRBV9
d_gene: TRBD1

CDR3aa: CASSFGQGNYGYTF
CDR3nt: TGTGCCAGTAGCTTCGGGCAGGGGAACTATGGCTACACCTTC
j_gene: TRBJ1-2
abundance: -
v_gene: TRBV11-2
d_gene: -

CDR3aa: CASSYDRVTQYF
CDR3nt: TGTGCCAGCAGCTACGACCGGGTCACGCAGTACTTC
j_gene: TRBJ2-5
abundance: -
v_gene: TRBV7-9
d_gene: -

CDR3aa: CASTPWGLNQPQHF
CDR3nt: TGTGCCAGTACTCCCTGGGGGCTCAATCAGCCCCAGCATTTT
j_gene: TRBJ1-5
abundance: -
v_gene: TRBV19
d_gene: -

CDR3aa: CASSLRGGHEQYF
CDR3nt: TGTGCCAGCAGCTTGAGGGGGGGCCACGAGCAGTACTTC
j_gene: TRBJ2-7
abundance: -
v_gene: TRBV5-6
d_gene: -

CDR3aa: CASSEWTGVNYGYTF
CDR3nt: TGTGCCAGCAGTGAGTGGACAGGGGTTAACTATGGCTACACCTTC
j_gene: TRBJ1-2
abundance: -
v_gene: TRBV6-6
d_gene: TRBD1

CDR3aa: CASSVGGQSNTEAFF
CDR3nt: TGTGCCAGCAGCGTAGGTGGACAGTCGAACACTGAAGCTTTCTTT
j_gene: TRBJ1-1
abundance: few
v_gene: TRBV9
d_gene: -

CDR3aa: CASRQLAGANIQYF
CDR3nt: TGTGCCAGCAGGCAACTAGCGGGGGCGAACATTCAGTACTTC
j_gene: TRBJ2-4
abundance: -
v_gene: TRBV2
d_gene: TRBD2

CDR3aa: CASRLQGRDYGYTF
CDR3nt: TGTGCCAGCAGACTACAGGGGAGGGACTATGGCTACACCTTC
j_gene: TRBJ1-2
abundance: -
v_gene: TRBV6-5
d_gene: TRBD1

CDR3aa: CASSSRNQETQYF
CDR3nt: TGTGCCAGCAGCTCCCGCAACCAAGAGACCCAGTACTTC
j_gene: TRBJ2-5
abundance: -
v_gene: TRBV7-9
d_gene: -

CDR3aa: CAAAEGGTGELFF
CDR3nt: TGCGCCGCCGCCGAGGGAGGAACCGGGGAGCTGTTTTTT
j_gene: TRBJ2-2
abundance: -
v_gene: TRBV5-1
d_gene: -

CDR3aa: CSVVERAYEQYF
CDR3nt: TGCAGCGTTGTAGAGCGGGCCTACGAGCAGTACTTC
j_gene: TRBJ2-7
abundance: -
v_gene: TRBV29-1
d_gene: -

CDR3aa: CASSLRGGMNTEAFF
CDR3nt: TGTGCCAGCAGTTTACGTGGGGGGATGAACACTGAAGCTTTCTTT
j_gene: TRBJ1-1
abundance: few
v_gene: TRBV27
d_gene: -

CDR3aa: CASSPADWGSGNTIYF
CDR3nt: TGTGCCAGCTCACCTGCGGACTGGGGCTCTGGAAACACCATATATTTT
j_gene: TRBJ1-3
abundance: -
v_gene: TRBV18
d_gene: -

CDR3aa: CASRTEEGGLFF
CDR3nt: TGCGCCAGCCGAACGGAGGAGGGGGGGCTGTTTTTT
j_gene: TRBJ2-2
abundance: -
v_gene: TRBV10-2
d_gene: -

CDR3aa: CASSVSEGWEQYF
CDR3nt: TGTGCCAGCAGCGTATCCGAGGGTTGGGAGCAGTACTTC
j_gene: TRBJ2-7
abundance: -
v_gene: TRBV9
d_gene: -

CDR3aa: CSVVRGWNTEAFF
CDR3nt: TGCAGCGTTGTCCGGGGTTGGAACACTGAAGCTTTCTTT
j_gene: TRBJ1-1
abundance: -
v_gene: TRBV29-1
d_gene: -